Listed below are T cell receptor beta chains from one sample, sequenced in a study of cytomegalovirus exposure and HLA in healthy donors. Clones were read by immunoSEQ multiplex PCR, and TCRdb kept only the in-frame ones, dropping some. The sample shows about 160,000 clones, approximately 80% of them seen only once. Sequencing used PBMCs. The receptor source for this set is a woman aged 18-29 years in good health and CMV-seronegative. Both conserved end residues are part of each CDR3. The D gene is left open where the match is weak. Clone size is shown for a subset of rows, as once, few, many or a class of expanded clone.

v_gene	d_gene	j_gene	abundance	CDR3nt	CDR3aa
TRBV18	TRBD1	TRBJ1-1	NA	TGTGCCAGCTCACTCAGGGGGTTAACTGAAGCTTTCTTT	CASSLRGLTEAFF
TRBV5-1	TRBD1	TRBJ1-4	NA	TGCGCCAGCAGCTTCGGGACAGGGGGCTGGGGTGAAAAACTGTTTTTT	CASSFGTGGWGEKLFF
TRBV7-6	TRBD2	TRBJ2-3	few	TGTGCCAGCAGCTTCGCCGTTCAAGCGGGGGGATACAATACGCAGTATTTT	CASSFAVQAGGYNTQYF
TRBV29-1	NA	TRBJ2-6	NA	TGCAGCGGCCTATCTGGGGCCAACGTCCTGACTTTC	CSGLSGANVLTF
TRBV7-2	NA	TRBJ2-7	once	TGTGCCAGCAGCTCGCGTGTGGGACGGGGGACCTACGAGCAGTACTTC	CASSSRVGRGTYEQYF
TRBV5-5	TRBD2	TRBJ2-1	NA	TGTGCCAGCAGCTTCGGGCCTAGCGGGAGCTACAATGAGCAGTTCTTC	CASSFGPSGSYNEQFF
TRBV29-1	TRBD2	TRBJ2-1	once	TGCAGCGTTAGGTTAGACGAGCGGGGATTATCCTACAATGAGCAGTTCTTC	CSVRLDERGLSYNEQFF
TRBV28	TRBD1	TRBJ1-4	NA	TGTGCCAGCAGCCCCGACAGGGGGAGTGAAAAACTGTTTTTT	CASSPDRGSEKLFF
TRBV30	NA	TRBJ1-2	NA	TGTGCCTGGAGCGTGTACAGGGCTAACTATGGCTACACCTTC	CAWSVYRANYGYTF
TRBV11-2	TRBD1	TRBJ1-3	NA	TGTGCCAGCAGCGAAAGTCGACAGGGGGCTGGAAACACCATATATTTT	CASSESRQGAGNTIYF
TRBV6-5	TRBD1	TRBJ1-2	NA	TGTGCCAGCAGTTCACAGGGGGCCGGCACTGGCTACACCTTC	CASSSQGAGTGYTF
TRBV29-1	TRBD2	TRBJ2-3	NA	TGCAGCGTTGTGGCGGGGGGGCCTGGAGATACGCAGTATTTT	CSVVAGGPGDTQYF
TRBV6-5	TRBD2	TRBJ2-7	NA	TGTGCCAGCAGTTACTCGAGTAGCGGGGGTACCTACGAGCAGTACTTC	CASSYSSSGGTYEQYF
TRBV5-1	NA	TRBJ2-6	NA	TGCGCCAGCAGTGTCCTATCTCCGGTATCTGGGGCCAACGTCCTGACTTTC	CASSVLSPVSGANVLTF
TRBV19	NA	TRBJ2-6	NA	TGTGCCAGTAGTCGATCCCGGGGTCTGGGGGCCAACGTCCTGACTTTC	CASSRSRGLGANVLTF
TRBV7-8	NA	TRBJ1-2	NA	TGTGCCAGCAGCCGACAGGAGAACTATGGCTACACCTTC	CASSRQENYGYTF
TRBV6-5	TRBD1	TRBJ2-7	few	TGTGCCAGCATGGGACAGGGGGGCTCCTACGAGCAGTACTTC	CASMGQGGSYEQYF
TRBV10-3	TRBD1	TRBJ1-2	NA	TGTGCCATCAGCGGGACAGGGACTGTAGCTAACTATGGCTACACCTTC	CAISGTGTVANYGYTF
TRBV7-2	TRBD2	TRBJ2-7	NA	TGTGCCAGCAGCTTTGTGTGGCGGACTAGCGGGGAAGGAGAGCAGTACTTC	CASSFVWRTSGEGEQYF
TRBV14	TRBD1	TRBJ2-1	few	TGTGCCAGCAGCCAATGTTTCCCAGGGGGCGATCACAATGAGCAGTTCTTC	CASSQCFPGGDHNEQFF
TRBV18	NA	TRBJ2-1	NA	TGTGCCAGCTCCGCAGGGGAAGGGAGAGCGTCCTACAATGAGCAGTTCTTC	CASSAGEGRASYNEQFF
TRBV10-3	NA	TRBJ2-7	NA	TGTGCCATCAGTGAGCGGGAATACGAGCAGTACTTC	CAISEREYEQYF
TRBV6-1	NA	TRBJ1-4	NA	TGTGCCAGCAGTGAGTACGGGAGTCCTAATGAAAAACTGTTTTTT	CASSEYGSPNEKLFF
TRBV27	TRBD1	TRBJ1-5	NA	TGTGCCAGCAGTTTCCTACCGACAGGGGAGAGCAATCAGCCCCAGCATTTT	CASSFLPTGESNQPQHF
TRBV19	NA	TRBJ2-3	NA	TGTGCCAGTAAACCAGGGGACAGCACAGATACGCAGTATTTT	CASKPGDSTDTQYF
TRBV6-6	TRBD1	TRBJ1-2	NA	TGTGCCAGCAGCGACGGACAGGGGGCATTCTATGGCTACACCTTC	CASSDGQGAFYGYTF
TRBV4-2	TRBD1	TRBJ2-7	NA	TGTGCCAGCAGCCAAGATCGAGACAGGGGGCCGGGTTTGTACTTC	CASSQDRDRGPGLYF
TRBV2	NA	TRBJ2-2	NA	TGTGCCAGCAGTGTAGGCAGGGCGAACACCGGGGAGCTGTTTTTT	CASSVGRANTGELFF
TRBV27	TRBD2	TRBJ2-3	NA	TGTGCCAGCATCCCTCTAGCGGGGCTAGATACGCAGTATTTT	CASIPLAGLDTQYF
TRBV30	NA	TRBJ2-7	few	TGTGCCTGGAGCCGACTACAGACCTACGAGCAGTACTTC	CAWSRLQTYEQYF
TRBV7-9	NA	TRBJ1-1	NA	TGTGCCAGCAGCTTAGGGAGGGTGCGGAACACTGAAGCTTTCTTT	CASSLGRVRNTEAFF
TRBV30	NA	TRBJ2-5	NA	TGTGCCTGGAGTTCAACGGGGACCCAGTACTTC	CAWSSTGTQYF
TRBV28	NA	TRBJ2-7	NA	TGTGCCAGCAGTCAAGGACTCCATCGGTCCTACGAGCAGTACTTC	CASSQGLHRSYEQYF
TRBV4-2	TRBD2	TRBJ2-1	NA	TGTGCCAGCAGCCAACAATTGTCTAGCGGGGGGGCCCGGGATGAGCAGTTCTTC	CASSQQLSSGGARDEQFF
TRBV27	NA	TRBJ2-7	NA	TGTGCCAGCAGTACCTATAGGGGGAAGAGCTCCTACGAGCAGTACTTC	CASSTYRGKSSYEQYF
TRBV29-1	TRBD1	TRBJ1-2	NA	TGCAGCGGACGGTCACAGGGGCTCTATGGCTACACCTTC	CSGRSQGLYGYTF
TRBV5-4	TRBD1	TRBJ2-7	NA	TGTGCCAGCAGCAGGACGGGGACAGGCTCCTACGAGCAGTACTTC	CASSRTGTGSYEQYF